This T cell receptor beta chain was sequenced in a study of blood T cell repertoires in COVID-19. On the study more broadly: From the United States, Italy and Spain came samples of acute and convalescent COVID-19. Sample material is recorded as cDNA or gDNA derived from T cells, B-cell-depleted T cells, or PBMCs.

The CDR3 consists of 14 residues. Germline CDR1 reads MRHNA; CDR2 reads SNTAGT. Losses at the gene ends were 2 bases for V and 6 bases for J; bases not matched to a gene: 2. This clone was detected a few times. TCRdb's copy holds only in-frame clones and misses some; the assay was immunoSEQ multiplex PCR. This table has tens of thousands of clones, around 83% appearing once. Enrolled during active infection, Seattle patients were then followed longitudinally. This sequence was found in a young man with COVID-19, enrolled during active disease. V and J are TRBV6-4 and TRBJ2-1, with 9 bases aligning to TRBD2. Sequenced input: peripheral blood. As DNA, the CDR3 is TGTGCCAGCAGTGACGGGACTAGCCTCAATGAGCAGTTCTTC. It specifies CASSDGTSLNEQFF.